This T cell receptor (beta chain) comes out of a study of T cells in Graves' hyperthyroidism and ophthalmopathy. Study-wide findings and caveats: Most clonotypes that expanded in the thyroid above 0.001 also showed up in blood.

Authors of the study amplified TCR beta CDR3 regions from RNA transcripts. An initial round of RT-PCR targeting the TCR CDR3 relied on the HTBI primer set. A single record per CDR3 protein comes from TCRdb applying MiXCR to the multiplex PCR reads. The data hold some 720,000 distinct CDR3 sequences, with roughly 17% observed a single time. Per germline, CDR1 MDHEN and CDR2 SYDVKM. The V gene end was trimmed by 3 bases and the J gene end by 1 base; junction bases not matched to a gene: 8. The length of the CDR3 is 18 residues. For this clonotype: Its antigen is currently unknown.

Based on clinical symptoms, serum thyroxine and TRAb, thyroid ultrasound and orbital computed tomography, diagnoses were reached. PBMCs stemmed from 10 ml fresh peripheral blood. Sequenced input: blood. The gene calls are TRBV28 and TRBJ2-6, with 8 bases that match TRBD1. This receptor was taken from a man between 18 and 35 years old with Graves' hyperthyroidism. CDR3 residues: CASSFAAGGASGANVLTF. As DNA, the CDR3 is TGTGCCAGCAGTTTCGCGGCAGGGGGCGCATCTGGGGCCAACGTCCTGACTTTC.